These 30 T cell receptor beta chains came from one sample sequenced in a study of T cell repertoires in cytomegalovirus infection. From the reads, TCRdb called clonotypes with MiXCR, one entry per CDR3 protein. The sample gives some 920,000 distinct CDR3 sequences, approximately 33% of which show up once; about an eighth is in the top ten. The antigens of these receptors remain unknown. The source was cultured CD8+ T cells from PBMCs, collected from culture after CMV antigen stimulation. The receptor source for this set is a human donor in good health (CMV status not recorded). Some clones in this sample may be carry-over from other donors' samples.

This clonotype showed up just a few times. V and J are TRBV2 and TRBJ1-3, with D maybe TRBD1 (5 bases). Germline CDR1 reads SNHLY; CDR2 reads FYNNEI. V was shortened by 10 bases and J by 1 base, with 14 bases between the two germline ends. This CDR3 region has 14 residues. The CDR3 DNA sequence: TGTGCCACATGGGGGACGGCGTCTGGAAACACCATATATTTT. Amino acid sequence: CATWGTASGNTIYF.

CDR3 protein: CASSRTGQGTQYF. The CDR3 nucleotides are TGTGCCAGCAGTCGAACAGGGCAAGGCACGCAGTATTTT. This sequence joins TRBV12-3 or TRBV12-4 and TRBJ2-3, with D maybe TRBD1 (6 bases). This CDR3 comprises 13 residues. V lost 5 bases and J 9 bases, leaving 15 bases between the germline ends.

The chain is built from TRBV6-1 and TRBJ2-5; TRBD1 is a possible D gene (5 bases). Between the trimmed V and J ends, which lost 3 bases and 7 bases, there was a span of 12 bases. Germline-derived CDR1 and CDR2 are MNHNS and SASEGT. The CDR3 length is 13 residues. The CDR3 DNA reads as TGTGCCAGCAGTGATGGACACTTGGGGACCCAGTACTTC. It codes for CASSDGHLGTQYF.

The chain links TRBV7-8 to TRBJ1-2; unclear D gene. Per the germline V gene, CDR1 is SGHVS and CDR2 is FQNEAQ. The CDR3 has 12 amino acids. The V and J ends lost 9 bases and 5 bases respectively, with 13 bases between them. Here the CDR3 reads CASTRAVYGYTF. The CDR3 region has the DNA TGTGCCAGTACGCGGGCAGTTTATGGCTACACCTTC.

This clonotype was detected once. The junction departs from germline at one end; a sequencing error may be responsible. The V and J genes are TRBV15 and TRBJ2-5; D remains ambiguous. The germline gives CDR1 LNHNV, CDR2 YYDKDF (reference sequence). The CDR3 is 15 residues long. The CDR3 here is CTTSWSDGVGETQYF. CDR3 sequence (DNA): TGTACCACCAGCTGGTCAGATGGGGTTGGGGAGACCCAGTACTTC.

This clonotype was seen only a few times. V is TRBV4-2 and J is TRBJ2-4; 7 nucleotides line up with TRBD1. Trimming removed 0 bases from V and 6 bases from J; junction bases left unmatched: 17. The CDR3 has 19 residues. Germline-derived CDR1 and CDR2 are LGHNA and YNFKEQ. CDR3 sequence: CASSQDRDRVDQGPNIQYF. The CDR3 DNA follows: TGTGCCAGCAGCCAAGACCGTGACAGGGTCGATCAGGGCCCAAACATTCAGTACTTC.

This clonotype was detected ten times or more. This sequence joins TRBV5-1 and TRBJ2-4; a possible D gene is TRBD1 (6 bases). This CDR3 has 18 residues. Germline V gene data show CDR1 as SGHRS and CDR2 as YFSETQ. V lost 1 base, J lost 0 bases, and 17 bases lay in between. For the CDR3, the DNA is TGCGCCAGCAGCTTGAGGTCGAGGACAGTGAAAGCCAAAAACATTCAGTACTTC. Amino acids: CASSLRSRTVKAKNIQYF.

The rearrangement uses TRBV6-6 and TRBJ2-2; TRBD1 matches at 10 bases. The CDR3 is 18 amino acids. V shed 2 bases, J shed 5 bases, and the junction held 11 bases outside the gene matches. Germline V gene data show CDR1 as MNHNY and CDR2 as SVGAGI (reference sequence). The CDR3 loop reads CASSYHHPGTGDTGELFF. The CDR3 coding sequence is TGTGCCAGCAGTTACCATCATCCCGGGACAGGGGATACCGGGGAGCTGTTTTTT.

This clonotype turned up a few times. CDR3 coding DNA: TGTGCCAGCAGCTTTTTTGAGGGGGGGGAAACTGAAGCTTTCTTT. Amino acids: CASSFFEGGETEAFF. The genes are TRBV7-8 and TRBJ1-1, with D perhaps TRBD1 (6 bases). Trimming removed 3 bases from V and 5 bases from J, with 16 bases in between. Germline values: CDR1 SGHVS, CDR2 FQNEAQ. The CDR3 totals 15 residues.

V gene TRBV6-5 combines with J gene TRBJ2-2; D remains ambiguous. Between the trimmed V and J ends, which lost 11 bases and 0 bases, there was a span of 13 bases. Germline values: CDR1 MNHEY, CDR2 SVGAGI. There are 14 residues in the CDR3. DNA of the CDR3: TGTGCCGGACGGACCTACGCGAACACCGGGGAGCTGTTTTTT. Residues: CAGRTYANTGELFF.

The chain is built from TRBV6-2 or TRBV6-3 and TRBJ2-2, with D possibly matching TRBD2 (6 bases). Germline assignment: CDR1 MNHEY and CDR2 SVGEGT. This CDR3 spans 14 amino acids. Trimming removed 3 bases at V and 7 bases at J, with 12 bases between. As DNA, the CDR3 is TGTGCCAGCAGTTATGGAGGGTATAACGGGGAGCTGTTTTTT. Amino acid sequence: CASSYGGYNGELFF.

The chain combines TRBV4-3 with TRBJ2-1; TRBD2 matches 9 bases. Per germline, CDR1 LGHNA and CDR2 YSLEER. V shed 0 bases, J shed 0 bases, and the junction held 9 bases outside the gene matches. The CDR3 extends over 19 amino acids. The CDR3 region has the DNA TGCGCCAGCAGCCAAGATCTATACGGCGGGGGGGACTCCTACAATGAGCAGTTCTTC. Translated: CASSQDLYGGGDSYNEQFF.

On this clonotype itself: One end of the junction is discordant with germline, which a read error may explain. The rearrangement joins TRBV7-1 to TRBJ1-2; possible D gene TRBD1, 5 bases. TRBV7-1 is labeled an ORF, and its function is uncertain. This CDR3 is 12 amino acids long. DNA of the CDR3: TGTGCCAACAGCTCCGGGACTAATGGCTACACCTTC. This translates into CANSSGTNGYTF.

This chain joins TRBV20-1 and TRBJ2-5, with 9 bases matching TRBD2. The V gene end was trimmed by 0 bases and the J gene end by 4 bases; junction bases not matched to a gene: 0. The CDR3 runs to 13 residues. Germline CDR1 DFQATT, CDR2 SNEGSKA (reference sequence). The CDR3: CSARERGGETQYF. The CDR3 coding sequence is TGCAGTGCTAGAGAGCGGGGGGGAGAGACCCAGTACTTC.

This chain uses TRBV11-3 with TRBJ2-5; D is perhaps TRBD2 (5 bases). The V and J ends lost 5 bases and 5 bases respectively, with 12 bases between them. Germline-derived CDR1 and CDR2 are SGHNT and YENEEA. The CDR3 has 13 amino acids. Here the CDR3 reads CASSLYGEETQYF. CDR3 DNA: TGTGCCAGCAGCCTTTATGGGGAGGAGACCCAGTACTTC.

The V and J genes are TRBV5-1 and TRBJ2-3; TRBD2 agrees at 9 bases. Germline trimming cut 0 bases from V and 0 bases from J; bases unmatched to any gene: 5. Per germline, CDR1 SGHRS and CDR2 YFSETQ. The CDR3 length is 17 residues. The CDR3 reads CASSLALAGTSTDTQYF. The CDR3 DNA sequence: TGCGCCAGCAGCTTGGCCCTAGCGGGAACTAGCACAGATACGCAGTATTTT. Filled out from reference TRBV5-1 and TRBJ2-3, the complete variable domain reads KAGVTQTPRYLIKTRGQQVTLSCSPISGHRSVSWYQQTPGQGLQFLFEYFSETQRNKGNFPGRFSGRQFSNSRSEMNVSTLELGDSALYLCASSLALAGTSTDTQYFGPGTRLTVL.

The chain uses TRBV6-1 and TRBJ2-2; 11 nucleotides agree with TRBD1. V shed 6 bases, J shed 4 bases, and the junction held 7 bases outside the gene matches. Looked up from germline, CDR1 is MNHNS and CDR2 is SASEGT. There are 16 residues in the CDR3. The CDR3 reads CASSLDRGRPTGELFF. CDR3 sequence (DNA): TGTGCCAGCAGCCTGGACAGGGGGCGCCCCACCGGGGAGCTGTTTTTT.

The chain links TRBV14 to TRBJ2-3; TRBD1 matches at 7 bases. Germline V lookup: CDR1 SGHDN, CDR2 FVKESK. V lost 3 bases and J lost 2; bases outside the gene matches: 8. The CDR3 has 16 residues. For the CDR3, the DNA is TGTGCCAGCAGCCATTTCGACAGGGCACTCACAGATACGCAGTATTTT. Translated: CASSHFDRALTDTQYF.

V is TRBV7-9 and J is TRBJ1-4, with D possibly matching TRBD1 (5 bases). The germline V gene has CDR1 SEHNR and CDR2 FQNEAQ (reference sequence). Trimming removed 4 bases from V and 8 bases from J, with 14 bases in between. This CDR3 contains 14 residues. The CDR3 coding sequence is TGTGCCAGCAGCTCAGCACAGGAGGAAGAAAAACTGTTTTTT. Amino acid sequence: CASSSAQEEEKLFF. Full variable domain (outside the CDR3, taken from reference TRBV7-9 and TRBJ1-4): DTGVSQNPRHKITKRGQNVTFRCDPISEHNRLYWYRQTLGQGPEFLTYFQNEAQLEKSRLLSDRFSAERPKGSFSTLEIQRTEQGDSAMYLCASSSAQEEEKLFFGSGTQLSVL.

The chain combines TRBV4-1 with TRBJ2-2, with D unclear. The CDR3 is 18 amino acids. Germline lookup yields CDR1 MGHRA and CDR2 YSYEKL. V lost 0 bases and J 0 bases, leaving 14 bases between the germline ends. The CDR3 bases are TGCGCCAGCAGCCAAGATACCCTCGCAAGGTCGAACACCGGGGAGCTGTTTTTT. Translated: CASSQDTLARSNTGELFF.

This clonotype was seen at least ten times. V usage is TRBV7-6 and J usage is TRBJ2-7, with TRBD2 as a possible D gene (5 bases). The CDR3 is 15 amino acids. With 1 base removed from V and 2 bases from J, the gap between germline ends came to 12 bases. Germline loops: CDR1 SGHVS, CDR2 FNYEAQ. CDR3 nucleotide sequence: TGTGCCAGCAGCTTAGGCTCCGAGGAGGCCTACGAGCAGTACTTC. Encoded protein: CASSLGSEEAYEQYF.

This clonotype was observed many times. The chain has TRBV7-2 and TRBJ2-1; D perhaps matches TRBD2 (6 bases). V lost 1 base and J lost 7, with 20 bases in between. The CDR3 consists of 17 residues. The germline V gene has CDR1 SGHTA and CDR2 FQGNSA. The CDR3 bases are TGTGCCAGCAGCTTAGTAGGGCGGGGCCCCCCGAGGAATGAGCAGTTCTTC. Residues: CASSLVGRGPPRNEQFF.

This clonotype was observed a few times. V usage is TRBV7-6 and J usage is TRBJ2-5; D could derive from TRBD1 or TRBD2 (6 bases each). Trimming took off 5 bases at V and 1 base at J, with 17 bases between the two ends. The germline V gene has CDR1 SGHVS and CDR2 FNYEAQ. The CDR3 runs to 16 residues. The CDR3 DNA sequence: TGTGCCAGCAGCGGAGGGGTACAGGGCTTCCAAGAGACCCAGTACTTC. It specifies CASSGGVQGFQETQYF.

This chain connects TRBV12-3 or TRBV12-4 to TRBJ2-4; a weak D match, TRBD2 (6 bases). Trimming left V 7 bases short and J 5 bases short, with 12 bases between. There are 13 residues in the CDR3. CDR3 region: CASTFSGENIQYF. As DNA, the CDR3 is TGTGCCAGCACTTTCTCGGGGGAAAACATTCAGTACTTC.

The rearrangement joins TRBV10-3 to TRBJ2-7; tentative D call: TRBD2 (7 bases). The CDR3 spans 14 residues. Trimming took 3 bases from V and 7 from J, leaving 16 bases between them. The germline gives CDR1 ENHRY, CDR2 SYGVKD. For the CDR3, the DNA is TGTGCCATCAGTGAAGGTGGGGGGGCTCCGGAGCAGTACGTC. Amino acids: CAISEGGGAPEQYV.

The sample holds a few counts of this clonotype. The V call is TRBV28, the J call TRBJ2-5; either TRBD1 or TRBD2 may supply D (5 bases each). Germline CDR1 and CDR2: MDHEN and SYDVKM. The CDR3 length is 15 residues. V gave up 2 bases and J gave up 1 base, with 11 bases separating them. For the CDR3, the DNA is TGTGCCAGCAGTTTAAGGGACCTTCTCCAAGAGACCCAGTACTTC. Translated, it gives CASSLRDLLQETQYF.

The V call is TRBV27, the J call TRBJ1-2; the D gene is possibly TRBD1 (5 bases). The CDR3 extends over 15 amino acids. Germline V lookup: CDR1 MNHEY, CDR2 SMNVEV (reference sequence). Trimming stripped 4 bases from V and 0 bases from J, with 12 bases between. In nucleotides, the CDR3 is TGTGCCAGCAGTTCCCACAGGACCTCTAACTATGGCTACACCTTC. This encodes CASSSHRTSNYGYTF.

This clonotype was detected only a few times. The chain recombines TRBV7-3 with TRBJ2-1, with D possibly being TRBD1 (5 bases). The ends were cut back, 4 bases at V and 2 bases at J, with 12 bases in the middle. Germline lookup yields CDR1 SGHTA and CDR2 FQGTGA. The CDR3 is 15 amino acids. The CDR3 is CASSSPETAYNEQFF. The DNA of the CDR3 is TGTGCCAGCAGCTCCCCCGAGACAGCCTACAATGAGCAGTTCTTC.

Worth noting for this clonotype: Since a much larger clone is just one base distant, this may be a read error. The chain joins TRBV4-1 to TRBJ1-1, with D possibly TRBD1 on 5 matching bases. The CDR3 contains 14 residues. Germline CDR1 reads MGHRA; CDR2 reads YSYEKL. The V end lost 0 bases, the J end lost 5 bases, and 10 bases lay between the germline ends. CDR3 in amino acids: CASSQDGGKTEAFF. DNA of the CDR3: TGCGCCAGCAGCCAAGATGGGGGGAAGACTGAAGCTTTCTTT.

There are a few counts of this clonotype. The V and J genes are TRBV7-6 and TRBJ1-2; D unresolved. This CDR3 has 14 residues. V lost 1 base and J 8 bases, leaving 14 bases between the germline ends. Germline lookup yields CDR1 SGHVS and CDR2 FNYEAQ. The CDR3 spells CASSLELAAEGYTF. CDR3 sequence (DNA): TGTGCCAGCAGCTTAGAGTTGGCGGCCGAAGGCTACACCTTC.